This T cell receptor (beta chain) was sequenced during a study of T cell responses to AZD1222 COVID-19 vaccine. The method was immunoSEQ multiplex PCR; TCRdb's version includes in-frame clones alone and lacks a portion of them. This sample carries 120,000 to 150,000 clones, 70% to 90% of them seen once, and the ten largest clones take around 3.4%. Concerning this clone itself: Its antigen is as yet unknown.

Study-wide results and limits: Baseline seropositivity characterized only six AZD1222 recipients. White British people made up most donors, females outnumbered males, and clonal diversity was possibly underestimated. The repertoires were collected only after the peak T cell response. An increase in Spike-specific TCR breadth and depth was observed after two AZD1222 doses.

The germline CDR1 and CDR2 sequences are LGHNT and FRNRAP. The CDR3 has 13 amino acids. J was trimmed by 4 bases and V by 2 bases; bases with no gene match: 0. Here the sequenced sample was peripheral blood, taken on day 0 of MenACWY control vaccination. This sequence was found in an adult in good health. The chain recombines TRBV12-5 with TRBJ1-2, with TRBD1 identical over 8 bases. The CDR3 is CASGLTGGYGYTF. The CDR3 DNA reads as TGTGCTAGTGGTTTGACAGGGGGCTATGGCTACACCTTC.